This T cell receptor (beta chain) came from a study of control samples from healthy donors and cancer patients. Looked up from germline, CDR1 is MNHNS and CDR2 is SASEGT. The trim removed 3 bases at V and 0 bases at J, leaving 8 bases unmatched. There are 17 residues in the CDR3. The protocol was immunoSEQ multiplex PCR, while the TCRdb copy is restricted to in-frame clones and leaves out a portion. This sample has some 87,000 clones, with roughly 89% found just once. The receptor was isolated from a man younger than 40 in good health. J is TRBJ2-5 and V is TRBV6-1; 9 nucleotides align to TRBD2. The specimen sequenced was blood. CDR3 DNA: TGTGCCAGCAGTGAGAGGGCGCGGGGGGGGTACCAAGAGACCCAGTACTTC. Amino acids: CASSERARGGYQETQYF.